The 10 T cell receptor beta chains listed next were all sequenced from one sample in a study of long-term antiretroviral therapy in people with HIV. Version v3.0 of the immunoSEQ assay ran at survey level. Data came from immunoSEQ multiplex PCR; TCRdb stores just in-frame clones and leaves some out. The data show 35,000 or so clones, with roughly 80% seen just once and just over 7% held by the top ten. The sample was unsorted PBMCs, taken 2 years after starting antiretroviral therapy. These receptors were collected from a woman between 45 and 60 years old with HIV.

This chain links TRBV9 with TRBJ1-2, with D unresolved. The germline CDR1 and CDR2 sequences are SGDLS and YYNGEE. The CDR3 loop spans 15 amino acids. Trimming took off 0 bases at V and 2 bases at J, with 11 bases between the two ends. The CDR3 is CASSVAQALNYGYTF. The CDR3 bases are TGTGCCAGCAGCGTAGCTCAGGCTCTGAACTATGGCTACACCTTC.

Concerning this clone: The junction departs from the called germline gene at one end, perhaps through a read error. The chain recombines TRBV30 with TRBJ2-7, with 12 bases aligning to TRBD2. This CDR3 spans 17 amino acids. CDR1 is GTSNPN, CDR2 SVGIG, per germline (reference sequence). CDR3 DNA sequence: TGTGCCTGGAGTGCTGGGACTAGCGGGCTGGTTGTGAACGAACAGTACTTC. Residues: CAWSAGTSGLVVNEQYF.

The gene calls are TRBV29-1 and TRBJ2-7; 9 nucleotides agree with TRBD2. J gave up 6 bases and V 6 bases, and 15 bases lay outside the gene matches. CDR3 length equals 15 residues. Germline CDR1 SQVTM, CDR2 ANQGSEA. The DNA for the CDR3 is TGCAGCGTAAGACGAGCCGCGGGGGGGCCGATCGAGCAGTACGTC. It translates to CSVRRAAGGPIEQYV.

The V call is TRBV5-1, the J call TRBJ2-2, with D perhaps matching TRBD1 (5 bases). The CDR3 runs to 13 residues. Germline V gene sequence: CDR1 SGHRS, CDR2 YFSETQ. Trimming shortened V by 5 bases and J by 4 bases, and 9 bases separated the two germline ends. Here the CDR3 reads CASRQDSTGELFF. CDR3 DNA sequence: TGCGCCAGCAGGCAAGACAGCACCGGGGAGCTGTTTTTT.

V is TRBV6-1 and J is TRBJ2-3; 12 bases line up with TRBD2. Germline loops: CDR1 MNHNS, CDR2 SASEGT. The V and J ends lost 4 bases and 7 bases, in that order; junction bases with no gene match: 9. The CDR3 is made up of 16 amino acids. CDR3 residues: CASSGASGGALNTQYF. CDR3 bases: TGTGCCAGCAGTGGAGCTAGCGGGGGGGCCTTGAATACGCAGTATTTT.

The rearrangement links TRBV7-9 to TRBJ2-3; D call uncertain. V was pared by 10 bases and J by 2 bases, with 13 bases between. Germline CDR1 SEHNR, CDR2 FQNEAQ (reference sequence). The CDR3 is made up of 13 amino acids. CDR3 nucleotides: TGTGCCACCGCCGTTCCCTCCACAGATACGCAGTATTTT. Amino acids: CATAVPSTDTQYF. Complete variable domain (other parts from reference TRBV7-9 and TRBJ2-3): DTGVSQNPRHKITKRGQNVTFRCDPISEHNRLYWYRQTLGQGPEFLTYFQNEAQLEKSRLLSDRFSAERPKGSFSTLEIQRTEQGDSAMYLCATAVPSTDTQYFGPGTRLTVL.

This clone was seen more than once but under ten times. CDR3 nucleotide sequence: TGTGCCTGGAGTGTAGGGCAGGGGGCGAGAAGCTATGGCTACACCTTC. Protein product: CAWSVGQGARSYGYTF. V gene TRBV30 combines with J gene TRBJ1-2; 8 positions match TRBD1. Germline V gives CDR1 GTSNPN, CDR2 SVGIG (reference sequence). V lost 0 bases to trimming and J lost 4 bases; unmatched junction nucleotides: 10. This CDR3 has 16 amino acids.

This clone has only one observation. This chain uses TRBV6-1 with TRBJ2-7, with 12 bases matching TRBD2. CDR3 length: 15 amino acids. Trimming at V came to 6 bases and at J to 4 bases, leaving 7 bases not matched to a gene. Germline-derived CDR1 and CDR2 are MNHNS and SASEGT. The CDR3 DNA reads TGTGCCAGCAGGTCAGGACTAGCGGGGTCATACGAGCAGTACTTC. As protein: CASRSGLAGSYEQYF.

The J gene is TRBJ2-7, the V gene TRBV12-5; 8 nucleotides line up with TRBD1. Looked up from germline, CDR1 is LGHNT and CDR2 is FRNRAP. Trimming at V came to 5 bases and at J to 2 bases, leaving 5 bases not matched to a gene. This CDR3 is built from 14 residues. Written as DNA, the CDR3 is TGTGCTAGTGGTACCGGACAGGGAGCCTACGAGCAGTACGTC. Its protein product is CASGTGQGAYEQYV.

The V gene is TRBV9, the J gene TRBJ2-1; the match to TRBD1 covers 9 bases. Trimming removed 0 bases from V and 2 bases from J; junction bases left unmatched: 6. The CDR3 has 17 amino acids. Germline loops: CDR1 SGDLS, CDR2 YYNGEE. CDR3 protein: CASSVAGQGGPYNEQFF. The CDR3 region has the DNA TGTGCCAGCAGCGTAGCGGGACAGGGAGGCCCCTACAATGAGCAGTTCTTC.